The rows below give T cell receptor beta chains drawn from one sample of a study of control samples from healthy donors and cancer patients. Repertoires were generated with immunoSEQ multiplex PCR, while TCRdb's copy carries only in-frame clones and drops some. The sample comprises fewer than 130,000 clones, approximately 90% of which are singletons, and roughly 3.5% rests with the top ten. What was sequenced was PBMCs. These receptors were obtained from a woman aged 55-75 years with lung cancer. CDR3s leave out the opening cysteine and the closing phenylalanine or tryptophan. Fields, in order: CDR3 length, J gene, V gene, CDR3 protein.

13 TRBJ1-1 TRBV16 ASSPPGGMGTEAF
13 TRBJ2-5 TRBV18 ASSPRVRGGETQY
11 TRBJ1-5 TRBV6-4 ASSEDGVQPQH
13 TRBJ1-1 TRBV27 ASSPFRGQVVGAF
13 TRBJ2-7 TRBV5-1 ASSLAGDSFYEQY
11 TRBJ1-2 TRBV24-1 ATSGSSDYGYT
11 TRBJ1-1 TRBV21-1 ASSRGDYTEAF
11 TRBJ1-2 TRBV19 ASTLWGAGGYT
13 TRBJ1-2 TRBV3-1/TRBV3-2 ASSQGGHGTYGYT
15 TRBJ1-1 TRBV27 ASSAGYLGVSDTEAF